The 14 T cell receptor beta chains below all came from one sample that was sequenced in a study of T cell responses to AZD1222 COVID-19 vaccine. The protocol was immunoSEQ multiplex PCR, while the TCRdb copy is restricted to in-frame clones and leaves out a portion. The sample has 250,000 to 300,000 clones; 85% to 95% are singletons. The specimen comprised peripheral blood, sampled 28 days after the second AZD1222 dose. The receptors derive from an adult who received the AZD1222 COVID-19 vaccine.

The chain links TRBV27 to TRBJ1-4; a possible D gene is TRBD1 (5 bases). CDR1 MNHEY and CDR2 SMNVEV come from the germline V gene (reference sequence). This CDR3 spans 13 amino acids. Trimming took 5 bases from V and 8 from J, leaving 12 bases between them. The CDR3 nucleotides read TGTGCCAGCAGTGTCGAGGGGCGGGAAAAACTGTTTTTT. Translating it yields CASSVEGREKLFF.

J is TRBJ2-7 and V is TRBV14, with 7 nucleotides matching TRBD2. Germline V gives CDR1 SGHDN, CDR2 FVKESK. The CDR3 extends over 19 amino acids. J was trimmed by 1 base and V by 1 base; bases with no gene match: 16. This chain's CDR3 is CASSQVPAPWGRASYEQYF. CDR3 bases: TGTGCCAGCAGCCAAGTCCCTGCCCCTTGGGGGAGGGCGTCCTACGAGCAGTACTTC.

The chain has TRBV25-1 and TRBJ1-2; 8 nucleotides agree with TRBD1. V lost 6 bases and J lost 6; bases outside the gene matches: 9. This CDR3 region has 14 residues. From germline, CDR1 is MGHDK and CDR2 SYGVNS. The CDR3 region is CASRETGEINGYTF. The DNA of the CDR3 is TGTGCCAGCAGGGAGACAGGGGAGATAAATGGCTACACCTTC.

This chain uses TRBV7-8 with TRBJ1-5; a weak D match, TRBD1 (6 bases). V lost 5 bases and J 3 bases, leaving 17 bases between the germline ends. Germline CDR1 is SGHVS and CDR2 is FQNEAQ. This CDR3 has 16 residues. CDR3 nucleotides: TGTGCCAGCAGCCCCAGGCGGGGGGCGGCCAATCAGCCCCAGCATTTT. Translated, it gives CASSPRRGAANQPQHF.

This chain connects TRBV7-3 to TRBJ2-2; weak D call: TRBD2 (6 bases). The germline CDR1 and CDR2 sequences are SGHTA and FQGTGA. The V end lost 0 bases, the J end lost 2 bases, and 7 bases lay between the germline ends. This CDR3 has 15 residues. The CDR3 nucleotides are TGTGCCAGCAGCTTAACCGGGACTAACACCGGGGAGCTGTTTTTT. Translation gives CASSLTGTNTGELFF.

V usage is TRBV12-3 or TRBV12-4 and J usage is TRBJ1-1, with no clear D. CDR3 length: 13 amino acids. Between the trimmed V and J ends, which lost 1 base and 10 bases, there was a span of 13 bases. CDR3 protein: CASSLVLGRGAFF. The CDR3 DNA follows: TGTGCCAGCAGTTTAGTACTTGGTCGGGGAGCTTTCTTT.

The V gene is TRBV12-3 or TRBV12-4, the J gene TRBJ2-3; tentative D call: TRBD1 (5 bases). The CDR3 totals 13 residues. V was pared by 3 bases and J by 4 bases, with 8 bases between. CDR3 residues: CASSFQGSDTQYF. The CDR3 bases are TGTGCCAGCAGTTTCCAGGGATCAGATACGCAGTATTTT.

This chain links TRBV7-9 with TRBJ2-3; D may be TRBD1 (6 bases). Trimming took 5 bases from V and 6 from J, leaving 9 bases between them. This CDR3 contains 12 residues. The V gene's germline CDR1 is SEHNR and CDR2 FQNEAQ (reference sequence). The CDR3 bases are TGTGCCAGCAGCGGACAGCGGGATACGCAGTATTTT. The encoded protein is CASSGQRDTQYF.

V is TRBV3-1 (or the pseudogene TRBV3-2) and J is TRBJ2-7, with 8 bases lining up with TRBD2. CDR1 LGHDT and CDR2 YNNKEL come from the germline V gene (reference sequence). J lost 0 bases, V lost 0 bases, and 7 bases had no gene match. The CDR3 is 17 amino acids. This CDR3 reads CASSQEGLAGLSYEQYF. The CDR3 coding sequence is TGTGCCAGCAGCCAAGAAGGTCTAGCGGGCCTCTCCTACGAGCAGTACTTC.

This chain connects TRBV7-6 to TRBJ2-5; no clear D. This CDR3 is built from 13 residues. V lost 4 bases to trimming and J lost 2 bases, with 8 bases between them. CDR1 is SGHVS and CDR2 is FNYEAQ in the germline V gene. The CDR3 is CASSSGSQETQYF. The DNA for the CDR3 is TGTGCCAGCAGCTCCGGATCACAAGAGACCCAGTACTTC.

The V gene is TRBV2, the J gene TRBJ1-4, with 8 bases lining up with TRBD1. The CDR3 totals 15 residues. The J segment lost 3 bases and the V segment lost 8 bases, leaving 8 bases of the junction unmatched. Per germline, CDR1 SNHLY and CDR2 FYNNEI. CDR3 sequence reads: CASEGTGQANEKLFF. In DNA form, the CDR3 reads TGTGCCAGCGAAGGGACAGGACAGGCTAATGAAAAACTGTTTTTT. Complete variable domain (other parts from reference TRBV2 and TRBJ1-4): EPEVTQTPSHQVTQMGQEVILRCVPISNHLYFYWYRQILGQKVEFLVSFYNNEISEKSEIFDDQFSVERPDGSNFTLKIRSTKLEDSAMYFCASEGTGQANEKLFFGSGTQLSVL.

The rearrangement links TRBV27 to TRBJ2-1; D is uncertain. CDR3 length equals 15 residues. V was trimmed by 6 bases and J by 0 bases, leaving 12 bases between them. Germline V gives CDR1 MNHEY, CDR2 SMNVEV (reference sequence). The CDR3 DNA follows: TGTGCCAGCAGCTTTGACTGGAGCTCCTACAATGAGCAGTTCTTC. Amino acid sequence: CASSFDWSSYNEQFF.

V is TRBV6-2 or TRBV6-3 and J is TRBJ2-7; no clear D gene. Germline CDR1 reads MNHEY; CDR2 reads SVGEGT. The CDR3 sequence is 11 residues long. Trimming left V 5 bases short and J 5 bases short, with 7 bases between. The CDR3 nucleotides are TGTGCCAGCAGTCGGGCAGACGAGCAGTACTTC. This encodes CASSRADEQYF.

The gene calls are TRBV5-6 and TRBJ2-1; the D is unclear. This CDR3 spans 13 amino acids. Germline CDR1 is SGHDT and CDR2 is YYEEEE. Trimming cost V 0 bases and J 7 bases, with 8 bases left between them. This chain's CDR3 is CASSLVQTNEQFF. The CDR3 DNA follows: TGTGCCAGCAGCTTGGTCCAGACAAATGAGCAGTTCTTC.